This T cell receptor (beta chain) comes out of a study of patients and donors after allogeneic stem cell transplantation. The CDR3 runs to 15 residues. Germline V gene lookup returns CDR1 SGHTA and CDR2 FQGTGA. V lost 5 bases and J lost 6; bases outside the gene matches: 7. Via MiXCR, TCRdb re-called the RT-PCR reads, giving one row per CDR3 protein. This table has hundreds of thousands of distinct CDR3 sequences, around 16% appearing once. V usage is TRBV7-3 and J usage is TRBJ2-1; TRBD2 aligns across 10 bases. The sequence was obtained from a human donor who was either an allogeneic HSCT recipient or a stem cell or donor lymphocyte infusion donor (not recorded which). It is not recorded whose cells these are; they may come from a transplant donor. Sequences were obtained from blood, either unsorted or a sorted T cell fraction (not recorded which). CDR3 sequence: CASSRRSGRGNEQFF. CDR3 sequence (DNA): TGTGCCAGCAGCCGACGGAGCGGGAGGGGCAATGAGCAGTTCTTC.